This TCR beta chain appears in the sequencing data of a study of blood T cells in healthy people across ages. Alongside a J-beta primer mix, a sample-barcoded 5' primer served in a second PCR lasting roughly 6 to 12 cycles. TCRdb called the 5' RACE reads again in MiXCR, with one record for every CDR3 protein. In the table there are around 1,800,000 distinct CDR3 sequences, roughly two fifths of which are singletons. Notes on this clonotype: Its antigen is currently unknown.

The draw of peripheral blood yielded 8.5 to 10 milliliters from each donor. Notes on the study in general: When one million T cells were used, diversity estimates were thought to be underestimates.

Germline V CDR1 and CDR2: LGHNA, YSLEER. CDR3 length: 17 amino acids. V lost 1 base, J lost 4 bases, and 9 bases stayed unmatched. Sequencing input: blood. This TCR came from a human donor in good health. The chain has TRBV4-3 and TRBJ2-5; 10 bases align to TRBD2. Here the CDR3 reads CASSQVSGGTSGETQYF. The CDR3 DNA follows: TGCGCCAGCAGCCAAGTTAGCGGGGGGACGTCGGGAGAGACCCAGTACTTC.